This TCR beta chain was obtained from a study of T cell responses to AZD1222 COVID-19 vaccine. Regarding the study as a whole: Vaccine-associated CD4 TCRs spanned spike, dominant at 160-218 and 743-854. Unmutated variant regions are reportedly the target of nearly half of TCRs that are spike-specific.

Concerning this clone: Its antigen is unidentified.

Trimming left V 8 bases short and J 4 bases short, with 12 bases between. The CDR3 spans 14 residues. Per germline, CDR1 SNHLY and CDR2 FYNNEI. TCRdb's table, derived via immunoSEQ multiplex PCR, lists solely in-frame clones and lacks some. The top ten hold about 2.5% of the sample, which has approximately 160,000 clones, about 85% seen once. This clonotype originated in an adult in good health. The rearrangement links TRBV2 to TRBJ1-6; no firm D call. The input for sequencing was peripheral blood, taken on day 0 of AZD1222 vaccination. The CDR3, as DNA: TGTGCCAGCGCTGTACAGAGATATAATTCACCCCTCCACTTT. Amino acids: CASAVQRYNSPLHF.